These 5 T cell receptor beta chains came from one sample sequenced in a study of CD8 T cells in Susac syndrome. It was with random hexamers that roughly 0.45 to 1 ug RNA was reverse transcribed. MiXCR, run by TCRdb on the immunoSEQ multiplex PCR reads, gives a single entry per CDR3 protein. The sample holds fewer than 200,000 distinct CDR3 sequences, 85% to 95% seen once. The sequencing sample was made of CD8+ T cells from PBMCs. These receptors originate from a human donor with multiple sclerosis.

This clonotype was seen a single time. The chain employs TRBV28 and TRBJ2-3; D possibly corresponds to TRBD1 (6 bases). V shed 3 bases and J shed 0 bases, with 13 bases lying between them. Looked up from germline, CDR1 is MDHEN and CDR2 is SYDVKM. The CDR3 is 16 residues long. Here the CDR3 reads CASSFVQGLSTDTQYF. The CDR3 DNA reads TGTGCCAGCAGTTTTGTGCAGGGGCTTAGCACAGATACGCAGTATTTT.

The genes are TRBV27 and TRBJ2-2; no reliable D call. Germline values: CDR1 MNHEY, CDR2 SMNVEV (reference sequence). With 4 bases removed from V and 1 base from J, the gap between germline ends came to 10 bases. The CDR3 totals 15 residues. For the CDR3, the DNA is TGTGCCAGCAGTTCGAAGGTGATGAACACCGGGGAGCTGTTTTTT. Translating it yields CASSSKVMNTGELFF.

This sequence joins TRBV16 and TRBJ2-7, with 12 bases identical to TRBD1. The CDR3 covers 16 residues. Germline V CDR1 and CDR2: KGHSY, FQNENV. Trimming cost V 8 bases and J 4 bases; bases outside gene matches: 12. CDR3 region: CASAPGQGAVPYEQYF. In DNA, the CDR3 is TGTGCCAGCGCTCCGGGACAGGGGGCTGTACCGTACGAGCAGTACTTC.

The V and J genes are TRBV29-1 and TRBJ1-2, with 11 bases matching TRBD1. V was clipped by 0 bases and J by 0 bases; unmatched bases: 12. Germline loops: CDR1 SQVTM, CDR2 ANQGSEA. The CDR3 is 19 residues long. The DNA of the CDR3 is TGCAGCGTTGAAGATCGATCCTGGACAGGGGGCCCCTCTAACTATGGCTACACCTTC. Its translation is CSVEDRSWTGGPSNYGYTF.

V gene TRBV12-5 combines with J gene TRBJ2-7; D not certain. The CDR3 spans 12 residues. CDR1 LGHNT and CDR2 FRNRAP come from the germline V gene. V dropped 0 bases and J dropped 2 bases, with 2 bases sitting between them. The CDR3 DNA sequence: TGTGCTAGTGGTTTGGTACCCTACGAGCAGTACTTC. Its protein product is CASGLVPYEQYF.